This TCR beta chain was observed in a study of blood T cells in healthy people across ages. Regarding the study as a whole: A strong correlation between TCR beta diversity and naive T cell percentage was seen.

With regard to this clonotype: The antigen remains undetermined. Given the absence of the conserved phenylalanine or tryptophan at the CDR3 end, a read error is likely.

Total RNA was isolated from each sample in quantities of at least 6 micrograms. For the second PCR, which ran for roughly 6 to 11 cycles, a sample-barcoded 5' primer and a J-beta primer mix were used. Each cDNA molecule received a tag from a template-switch adaptor that had 12 random nucleotides. Via MiXCR, TCRdb re-called the 5' RACE reads, giving one row per CDR3 protein. This table has approximately 700,000 distinct CDR3 sequences, 32% appearing once. Germline CDR1 is SGDLS and CDR2 is YYNGEE. The CDR3 is 14 residues long. This clonotype originated in a woman at least 80 years old in good health. The chain couples TRBV9 to TRBJ2-5, with TRBD2 matching 8 bases. Sample: blood. In DNA, the CDR3 is TGTACCAGCAGCATCCGAGCGGGGGAAGAGACCCAGTACGTC. It yields the protein CTSSIRAGEETQYV.